This TCR beta chain came from a study of shared clonotypes between healthy human individuals. Comment on this clone: Its target is not known. In the same sample, other DNA sequences code for this CDR3.

The study, taken as a whole, reports: Clonotype sharing across four donors was observed for around 5% of naive CD4 clonotypes. Clonotype sharing among donors, it was expected, would be affected by sequencing depth. Memory subsets generally showed lower estimated richness than naive subsets.

This was a deep-level run. The method was immunoSEQ multiplex PCR; TCRdb's version includes in-frame clones alone and lacks a portion of them. The sample includes millions of clones, around 90% seen only once; the top ten take around 0.15%. Germline V gene data show CDR1 as SGHRS and CDR2 as YFSETQ. The CDR3 has 14 residues. Trimming left V 2 bases short and J 2 bases short, with 10 bases between. The sequence was collected from a man between 18 and 29 years old in good health. The rearrangement joins TRBV5-1 to TRBJ2-5; possibly TRBD2 for D (6 bases). The sample consisted of naive CD4+ T cells sorted from blood. As to subset: CD45RA+ positively selected. Here the CDR3 reads CASSFSGLQETQYF. The CDR3, as DNA: TGCGCCAGCAGCTTCTCGGGACTTCAAGAGACCCAGTACTTC.